The present T cell receptor (beta chain) was sequenced within a study of cytomegalovirus exposure and HLA in healthy donors (dated by TCRdb to between 2016 and 2019). For the study in its entirety: In an earlier analysis of 550 to 750 of the donors, around 290 Gb of sequence data and 120 million or so unique TCR beta sequences from roughly 200 million T cells were reported. Of the roughly 400 genotyped donors, approximately 80% fell in the genetic ancestry cluster associated with self-reported Caucasian donors. Roughly 310 gigabases of sequencing data and around 87 million unique TCR sequences were included in an early release covering 550 to 650 HLA-typed donors. Rather than using new phenotypic data, the later analysis identified candidate immune exposures from TCR beta sequences and from how often those sequences occurred across donors. HLA typing included class I and class II loci at four-digit resolution. The study aimed to test whether signatures of past pathogen exposure could be identified by cataloging public T cell receptors. An earlier analysis of about 620 of the donors applied high-throughput TCR beta sequencing to assess whether each TCR beta V gene segment acted as functional or pseudogenic. Alongside the repertoire data, information on donor age, sex, ethnicity and CMV serostatus was compiled. Typing coverage varied by locus: 629-630 donors for A, B, C, DRB1 and DQB1; roughly 500 for DQA1; around 570 for DPA1; roughly 450 for DPB1. Among some 400 genotyped donors of the cohort, an average of 235,054 unique TCR beta nucleotide sequences were sequenced per donor, roughly 20% of them non-productive. Every repertoire in the discovery cohort had been generated on one and the same sequencing platform. A later genetic analysis took genome-wide SNP genotypes for about 55% of the 666 donors and used that subset as a discovery cohort. The study combined high-throughput TCR immunosequencing, statistical association of individual TCRs with disease status, and machine learning to predict cytomegalovirus infection status. Besides the first cohort of 500 to 700 subjects, a separate validation cohort made up of around 120 different subjects was used. In a later analysis, previously published TCR beta repertoires from several hundred donors were re-analyzed and high-resolution HLA genotyping was added so that TCR occurrence patterns could be studied. Roughly 5 DR-DQ haplotypes were handled as single units for association and clustering, since linkage in the cohort was strong. Using immunosequencing, the study profiled T cell repertoires from around 670 subjects and related those repertoires to cytomegalovirus serostatus. General conclusions and limits of the study: According to a later analysis, most CMV-associated TCR beta chains appeared to be HLA-restricted, and the HLA associations seemed to be driven largely by CMV exposure. Assigning TCR associations to individual alleles was difficult when HLA alleles, especially DR and DQ, strongly co-occurred. The study listed 150 to 200 TCR beta chains as associated with cytomegalovirus. Specific HLA alleles were associated with about 17,000 TCR beta sequences at a false discovery rate of 0.05 in a later analysis. Linkage disequilibrium might explain the correlated functional status among segregating V segments, but an unknown experimental factor could not be ruled out. Most TCR sequences were seen in very few donors, while some public TCRs were found in many individuals. A later analysis found that HLA-associated TCR beta chains were more clonally expanded and had lower generation probabilities than equally common non-associated chains. According to a later analysis, parvovirus B19, influenza, CMV and Epstein-Barr virus appeared linked to several top co-occurrence clusters. In this cohort, only TCR beta chains were sequenced, and detectable features were limited by the absence of alpha or paired-chain data. The earlier analysis of about 600 of the donors excluded around 17 rarely observed V segments, including chromosome 9 orphons, because counts were too low. In an earlier analysis of 587 of the donors, most TCR beta V segments appeared in productive rearrangements about 90% or about 30% of the time, broadly matching IMGT annotations. According to a later analysis, TCR association rates differed among HLA loci, with DRB1 alleles showing the most associated TCRs and HLA-C alleles showing the fewest. In a later genetic analysis, a missense DCLRE1C variant was associated with V-gene and J-gene trimming of TCR beta chains, and the association was replicated in an independent cohort. For the cohort, immune exposure information was limited to CMV serostatus. According to a later genetic analysis, donors in an Asian-associated ancestry cluster had fewer N-insertions in productive TCRs than the approximately 700-donor mean. A further reported finding was that TCR beta sequences accurately predicted the HLA-A and HLA-B alleles for most subjects in the first cohort. In both the original and validation cohorts, the classifier was reported to diagnose cytomegalovirus status with high specificity and sensitivity. HLA typing was unavailable for some donors at each locus, so association tests used only the typed subset. A cluster of highly shared sequence variants was judged likely to be a technical artifact of the sequencing pipeline. The presence/absence analyses assumed that sequencing depth was roughly uniform across donors, and that assumption may not be true. It was suggested by the authors that the approach could potentially be generalized to other disease states and immunological phenotypes. In vitro tests confirmed that three of the cytomegalovirus-associated TCR beta chains recognize cytomegalovirus antigens.

Note on this clone: Its cognate antigen has yet to be identified. Base qualities are missing; no much larger clone stands one base away.

The library was built by means of the immunoSEQ multiplex PCR assay. For the multiplex PCR, a mixture combining 60 forward primers for TCR Vbeta segments and 13 reverse primers for TCR Jbeta segments was used. A multiplex PCR assay on genomic DNA amplified the CDR3 region of rearranged TCR beta genes. Amplified TCR beta libraries were sequenced as 87-base-pair reads on the Illumina HiSeq System. On the study's bioinformatics: Across the 666 repertoires, a later analysis counted approximately 83 million unique TCR beta chains, roughly 11 million of which were shared by at least two donors. Raw reads were error-corrected and collapsed into unique sequences by a nearest-neighbor algorithm in which closely related sequences were merged to remove PCR and sequencing errors. CDR3 sequences were aligned to IMGT reference sequences to assign V, D and J gene segments. For a sequence to be retained, at least a six-nucleotide match to both a V gene segment and a J gene segment was required. Rearrangements were classified as productive when the CDR3 lacked stop codons and remained in frame with V and J, and all other rearrangements were classified as non-productive. CDR3 was defined by IMGT convention, running from the second conserved V-encoded cysteine to the conserved J-encoded phenylalanine. Sequences without an unambiguous match to a single V gene segment were excluded from the earlier analysis of about 600 of the donors. An earlier analysis of 500 to 600 of the donors classified V segments as functional when productive rearrangements were above 56.7% and as segregating when the standard deviation between donors was above 5%. To diagnose cytomegalovirus status from the catalog of TCR beta chain sequences, a statistical classification framework was built. In a later analysis, TCR nucleotide sequences were compared against IMGT/GENE-DB human TR gene sequences so that V and J genes could be assigned. A later analysis assigned CDR3 sequences and most-parsimonious VDJ recombination scenarios with the TCRdist pipeline. A later analysis defined each TCR beta chain by its CDR3 amino acid sequence plus V-gene family, and excluded reads lacking a unique V-gene family. To address suspected cross-contamination and a sequencing artifact, a later analysis removed roughly 640 highly shared, low-generation-probability nucleotide sequences. In a later analysis, a clonal expansion index for each public chain was calculated from normalized within-repertoire ranks of inferred template counts. A later analysis computed generation probabilities with a VDJ recombination model fitted to out-of-frame rearrangements, and checked the results against IGoR. In a later analysis, hypergeometric tests were used to score TCR-TCR, TCR-HLA and TCR-CMV co-occurrence, with a repertoire-size bias correction applied to TCR pairs. A later analysis estimated false discovery rates by permuting HLA or CMV assignments 20 times. A later analysis grouped co-occurring TCRs with DBSCAN, adding TCRdist sequence similarity when clustering within HLA-allele-positive subsets. For co-occurrence clustering, repertoires with fewer than 30,000 or more than 120,000 public chains were excluded, along with five repertoires with anomalous nucleotide sharing. The clones in this table, taken by TCRdb from immuneACCESS, are in-frame only. Not every clone is retained; where verified, under half of the shortfall comes from an unresolved V gene, and the cause of the rest is unknown. V, J and clone size are taken as reported in that table, and D and trimming were inferred from the DNA itself. This sample lists 90,000 to 120,000 clones; less than 85% were detected once. The ten largest clonotypes hold 2% to 3% of the sample.

In total, roughly 710 healthy bone marrow donors made up the cohort. All cohort members were sampled while nominally healthy, although unrecorded immune exposures were likely present. The donor tested CMV seronegative and was one of the 352 seronegative cohort members. Every donor gave a peripheral blood sample, and the peripheral blood mononuclear cells from that sample were used for TCR beta sequencing. The Qiagen DNeasy Blood Extraction Kit was used to extract genomic DNA from the blood cell samples. Sequencing input: PBMCs. This sequence was found in a man aged 18-30 years in good health and CMV-seronegative.

The sequence in DNA is TGCGCCAGCAGCCAAGGATCTGGGCCGATCTCCCTCTATGGCTACACCTTC. The translation is CASSQGSGPISLYGYTF. This chain joins TRBV4-3 to TRBJ1-2, with no D gene named confidently. V gives up 1 base and J gives up 4 bases, and the segment between their germline ends measures 19 bases. The CDR3 has 17 amino acids, counting the end cysteine and phenylalanine. Only the CDR3 DNA stays, 51 bases, in frame from base 1. CDR1 LGHNA and CDR2 YSLEER were looked up in the germline V gene.